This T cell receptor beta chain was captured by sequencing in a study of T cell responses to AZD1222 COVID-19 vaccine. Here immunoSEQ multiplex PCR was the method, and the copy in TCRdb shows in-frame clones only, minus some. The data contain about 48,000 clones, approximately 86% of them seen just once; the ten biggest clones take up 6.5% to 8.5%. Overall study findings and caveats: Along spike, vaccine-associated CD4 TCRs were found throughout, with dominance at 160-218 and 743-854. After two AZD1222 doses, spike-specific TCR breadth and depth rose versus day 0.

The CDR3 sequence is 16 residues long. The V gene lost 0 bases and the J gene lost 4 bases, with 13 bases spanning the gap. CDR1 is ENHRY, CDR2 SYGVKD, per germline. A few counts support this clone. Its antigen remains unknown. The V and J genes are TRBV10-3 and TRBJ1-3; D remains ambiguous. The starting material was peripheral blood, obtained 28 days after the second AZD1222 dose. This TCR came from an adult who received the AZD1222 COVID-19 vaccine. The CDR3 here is CAISESEGASGNTIYF. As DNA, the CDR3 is TGTGCCATCAGTGAGTCTGAGGGAGCGTCAGGAAACACCATATATTTT.